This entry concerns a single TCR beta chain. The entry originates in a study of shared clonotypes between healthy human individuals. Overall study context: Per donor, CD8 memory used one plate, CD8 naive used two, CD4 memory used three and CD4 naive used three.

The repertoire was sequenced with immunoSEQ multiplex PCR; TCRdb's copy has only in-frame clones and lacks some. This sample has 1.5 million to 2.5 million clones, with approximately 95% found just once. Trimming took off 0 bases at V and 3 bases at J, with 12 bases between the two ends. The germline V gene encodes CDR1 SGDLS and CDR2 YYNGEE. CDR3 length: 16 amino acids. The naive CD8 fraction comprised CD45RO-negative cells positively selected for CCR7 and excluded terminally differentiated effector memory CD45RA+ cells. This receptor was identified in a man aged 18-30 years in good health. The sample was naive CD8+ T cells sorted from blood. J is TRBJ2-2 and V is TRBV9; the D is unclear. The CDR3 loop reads CASSVAGEMYTGELFF. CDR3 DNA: TGTGCCAGCAGCGTAGCTGGAGAGATGTACACCGGGGAGCTGTTTTTT.